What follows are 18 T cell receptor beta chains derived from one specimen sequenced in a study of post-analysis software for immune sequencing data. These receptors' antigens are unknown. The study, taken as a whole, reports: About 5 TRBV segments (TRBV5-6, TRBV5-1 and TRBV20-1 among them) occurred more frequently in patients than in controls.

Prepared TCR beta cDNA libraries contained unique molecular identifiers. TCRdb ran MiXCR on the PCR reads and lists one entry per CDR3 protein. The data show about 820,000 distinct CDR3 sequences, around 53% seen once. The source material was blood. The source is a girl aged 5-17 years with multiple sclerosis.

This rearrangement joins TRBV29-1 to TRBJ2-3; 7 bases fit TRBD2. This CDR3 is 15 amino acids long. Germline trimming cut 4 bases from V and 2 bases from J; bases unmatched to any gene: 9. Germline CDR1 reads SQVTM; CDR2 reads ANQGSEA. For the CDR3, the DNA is TGCAGCGTTGTAAGTCTAGCGGTTATCACAGATACGCAGTATTTT. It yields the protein CSVVSLAVITDTQYF.

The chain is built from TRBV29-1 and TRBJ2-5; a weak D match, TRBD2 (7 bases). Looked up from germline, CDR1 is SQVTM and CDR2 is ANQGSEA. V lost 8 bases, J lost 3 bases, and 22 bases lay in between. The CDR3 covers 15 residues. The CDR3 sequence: CSSTEWGGREETQYF. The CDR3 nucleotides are TGCAGCTCAACGGAGTGGGGGGGCCGCGAAGAGACCCAGTACTTC.

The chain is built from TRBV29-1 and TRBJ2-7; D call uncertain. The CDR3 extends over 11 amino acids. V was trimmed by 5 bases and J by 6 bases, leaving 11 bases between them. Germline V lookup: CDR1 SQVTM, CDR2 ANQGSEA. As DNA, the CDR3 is TGCAGCGTTCGGGTCCTTTTCGAGCAGTACTTC. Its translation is CSVRVLFEQYF.

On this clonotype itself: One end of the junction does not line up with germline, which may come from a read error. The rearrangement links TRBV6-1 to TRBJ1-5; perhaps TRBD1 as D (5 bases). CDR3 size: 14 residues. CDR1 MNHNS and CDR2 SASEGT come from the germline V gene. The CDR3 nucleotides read TGTGCCAGCAGCGAAGGAAGGGGTGGCCAGCCCCAGCATTTT. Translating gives CASSEGRGGQPQHF.

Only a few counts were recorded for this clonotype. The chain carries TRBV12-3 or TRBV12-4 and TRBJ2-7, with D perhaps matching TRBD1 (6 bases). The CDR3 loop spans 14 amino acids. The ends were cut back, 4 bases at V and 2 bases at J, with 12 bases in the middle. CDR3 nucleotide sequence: TGTGCCAGCAGTTCACAGGGTGGGGCCTACGAGCAGTACTTC. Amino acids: CASSSQGGAYEQYF.

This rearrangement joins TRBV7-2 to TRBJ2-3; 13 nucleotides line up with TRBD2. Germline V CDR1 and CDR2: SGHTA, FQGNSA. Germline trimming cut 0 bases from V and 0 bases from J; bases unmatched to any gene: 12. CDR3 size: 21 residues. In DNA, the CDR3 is TGTGCCAGCAGCTTAGCGCCAGGACTAGCGGGGGAGGAAACTAGCACAGATACGCAGTATTTT. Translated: CASSLAPGLAGEETSTDTQYF.

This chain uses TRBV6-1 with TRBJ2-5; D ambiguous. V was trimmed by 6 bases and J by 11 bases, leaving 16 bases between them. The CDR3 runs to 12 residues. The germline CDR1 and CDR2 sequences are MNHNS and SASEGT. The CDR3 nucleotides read TGTGCCAGCAGAGACCCCTTCAATGAGCAGTACTTC. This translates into CASRDPFNEQYF.

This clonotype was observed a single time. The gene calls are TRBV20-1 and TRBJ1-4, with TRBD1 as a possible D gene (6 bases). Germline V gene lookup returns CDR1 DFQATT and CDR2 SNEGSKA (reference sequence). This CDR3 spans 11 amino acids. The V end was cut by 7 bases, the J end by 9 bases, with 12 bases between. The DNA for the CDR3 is TGCAGTGACAGGGTGTTCAAAAAACTGTTTTTT. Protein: CSDRVFKKLFF.

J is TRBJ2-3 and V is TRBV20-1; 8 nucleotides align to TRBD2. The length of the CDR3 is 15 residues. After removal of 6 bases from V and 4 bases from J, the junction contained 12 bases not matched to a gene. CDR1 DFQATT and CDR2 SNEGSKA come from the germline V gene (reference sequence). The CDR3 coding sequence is TGCAGTGCACCCCCCAGCGGGAGTAAAGCAGATACGCAGTATTTT. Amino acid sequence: CSAPPSGSKADTQYF.

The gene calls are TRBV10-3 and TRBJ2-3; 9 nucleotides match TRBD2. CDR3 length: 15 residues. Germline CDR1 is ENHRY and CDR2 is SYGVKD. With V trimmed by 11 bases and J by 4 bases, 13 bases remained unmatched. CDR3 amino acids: CASRPAGGGPDTQYF. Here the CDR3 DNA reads TGTGCCTCCCGGCCCGCGGGGGGGGGCCCAGATACGCAGTATTTT.

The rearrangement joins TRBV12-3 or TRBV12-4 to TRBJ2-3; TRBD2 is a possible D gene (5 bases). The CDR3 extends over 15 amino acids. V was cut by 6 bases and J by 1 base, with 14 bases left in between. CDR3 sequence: CASRPQAARTDTQYF. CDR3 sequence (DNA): TGTGCCAGCAGGCCCCAAGCGGCCCGCACAGATACGCAGTATTTT.

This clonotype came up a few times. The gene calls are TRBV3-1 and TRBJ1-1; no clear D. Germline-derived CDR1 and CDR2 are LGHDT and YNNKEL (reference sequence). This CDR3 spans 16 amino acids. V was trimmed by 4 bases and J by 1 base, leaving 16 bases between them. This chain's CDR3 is CASSRYTPGGNTEAFF. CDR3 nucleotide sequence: TGTGCCAGCAGCCGGTACACCCCTGGCGGGAACACTGAAGCTTTCTTT. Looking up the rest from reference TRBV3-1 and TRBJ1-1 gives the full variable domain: DTAVSQTPKYLVTQMGNDKSIKCEQNLGHDTMYWYKQDSKKFLKIMFSYNNKELIINETVPNRFSPKSPDKAHLNLHINSLELGDSAVYFCASSRYTPGGNTEAFFGQGTRLTVV.

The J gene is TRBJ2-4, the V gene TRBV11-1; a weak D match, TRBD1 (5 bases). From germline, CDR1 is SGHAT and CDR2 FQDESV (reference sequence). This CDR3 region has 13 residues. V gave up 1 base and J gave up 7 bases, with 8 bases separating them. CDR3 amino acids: CASSLDRMNIQYF. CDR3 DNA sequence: TGTGCCAGCAGCTTAGACAGGATGAACATTCAGTACTTC. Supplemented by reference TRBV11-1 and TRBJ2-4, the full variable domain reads EAEVAQSPRYKITEKSQAVAFWCDPISGHATLYWYRQILGQGPELLVQFQDESVVDDSQLPKDRFSAERLKGVDSTLKIQPAELGDSAMYLCASSLDRMNIQYFGAGTRLSVL.

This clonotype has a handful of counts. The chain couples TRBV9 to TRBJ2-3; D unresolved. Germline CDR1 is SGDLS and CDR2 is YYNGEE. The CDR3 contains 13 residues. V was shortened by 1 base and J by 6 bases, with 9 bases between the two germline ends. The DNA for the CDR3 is TGTGCCAGCAGCGTACTGACTGGGGATACGCAGTATTTT. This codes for CASSVLTGDTQYF.

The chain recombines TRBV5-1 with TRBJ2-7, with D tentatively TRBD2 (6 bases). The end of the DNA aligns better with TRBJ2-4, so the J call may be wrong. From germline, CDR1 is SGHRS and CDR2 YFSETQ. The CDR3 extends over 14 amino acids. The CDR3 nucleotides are TGCGCCAGCAGCTGGAGGGCAAGGAGCAACATTCAGTACTTC. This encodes CASSWRARSNIQYF.

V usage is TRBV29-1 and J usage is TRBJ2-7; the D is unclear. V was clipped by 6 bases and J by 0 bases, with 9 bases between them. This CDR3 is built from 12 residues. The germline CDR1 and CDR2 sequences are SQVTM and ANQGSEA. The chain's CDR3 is CSVKERSYEQYF. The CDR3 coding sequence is TGCAGCGTCAAGGAGCGCTCCTACGAGCAGTACTTC.

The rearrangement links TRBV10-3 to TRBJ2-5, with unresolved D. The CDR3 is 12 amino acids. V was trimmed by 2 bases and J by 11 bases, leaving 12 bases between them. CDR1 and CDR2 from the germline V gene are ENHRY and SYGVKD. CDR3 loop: CAISETGFEQYF. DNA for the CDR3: TGTGCCATCAGTGAGACCGGGTTTGAGCAGTACTTC.

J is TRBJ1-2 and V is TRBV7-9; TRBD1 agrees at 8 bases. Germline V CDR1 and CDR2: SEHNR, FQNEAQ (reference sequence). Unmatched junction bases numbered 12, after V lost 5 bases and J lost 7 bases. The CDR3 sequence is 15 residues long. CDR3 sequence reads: CASSPALGQASGYTF. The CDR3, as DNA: TGTGCCAGCAGCCCCGCACTGGGACAGGCTAGTGGCTACACCTTC. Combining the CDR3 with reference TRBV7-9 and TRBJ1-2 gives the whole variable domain DTGVSQNPRHKITKRGQNVTFRCDPISEHNRLYWYRQTLGQGPEFLTYFQNEAQLEKSRLLSDRFSAERPKGSFSTLEIQRTEQGDSAMYLCASSPALGQASGYTFGSGTRLTVV.